This record concerns one TCR beta chain sequence. Documented time point: cycle 4 day 1 (C4D1), after more than five weeks of nivolumab. Every patient experienced relapse after autologous stem cell transplantation, and brentuximab vedotin exposure varied. These data come from a study of PD-1 blockade in classical Hodgkin lymphoma. The CDR3 is 14 amino acids. Trimming shortened V by 1 base and J by 4 bases, and 11 bases separated the two germline ends. CDR1 is SGHKS and CDR2 is YYEKEE in the germline V gene (reference sequence). The table came from immunoSEQ multiplex PCR; TCRdb's copy has only in-frame clones and leaves some out. Here the sample spans 21,000 or so clones, approximately 88% being singletons.

The sample was peripheral blood mononuclear cells (PBMCs), taken before the fourth cycle of nivolumab. The receptor was isolated from a human donor with classical Hodgkin lymphoma. The chain has TRBV5-5 and TRBJ1-1, with D hard to call. In nucleotides, the CDR3 is TGTGCCAGCAGCTTGTCAGATATCCTCACTGAAGCTTTCTTT. Its translation: CASSLSDILTEAFF.